Presented here are 5 T cell receptor beta chains from one specimen sequenced in a study of T cell repertoires in cytomegalovirus infection. TCRdb recomputed calls from the reads with MiXCR, one row per CDR3 protein. The table shows approximately 290,000 distinct CDR3 sequences, with 20% to 30% occurring only once. Input material: PBMCs. These receptors came from a human donor in good health (CMV status not recorded). Some clones in this sample may be carry-over from other donors' samples.

This clonotype was found a few times. V usage is TRBV7-2 and J usage is TRBJ1-1; D not certain. V lost 1 base and J 11 bases, leaving 11 bases between the germline ends. Germline V CDR1 and CDR2: SGHTA, FQGNSA. CDR3 length: 12 residues. The CDR3 region is CASSLVEGMAFF. In nucleotides, the CDR3 is TGTGCCAGCAGCTTAGTGGAGGGAATGGCTTTCTTT.

This clonotype was seen at least ten times. The gene calls are TRBV28 and TRBJ1-2; D unclear. Germline assignment: CDR1 MDHEN and CDR2 SYDVKM. Trimming shortened V by 4 bases and J by 4 bases, and 13 bases separated the two germline ends. The CDR3 runs 14 residues. The CDR3 nucleotides are TGTGCCAGCAGTTGGGCCACGGGGTCCTATGGCTACACCTTC. Encoded protein: CASSWATGSYGYTF.

The chain uses TRBV2 and TRBJ1-5; D not resolved. The germline V and J ends were trimmed by 5 bases and 0 bases, with 8 bases remaining between them. This CDR3 has 14 amino acids. CDR1 and CDR2 from the germline V gene are SNHLY and FYNNEI. The CDR3 is CASSTQDSNQPQHF. CDR3 coding DNA: TGTGCCAGCAGTACCCAGGATAGCAATCAGCCCCAGCATTTT.

This chain connects TRBV30 to TRBJ1-5; no clear D. Trimming took off 3 bases at V and 5 bases at J, with 11 bases between the two ends. Germline V gene data show CDR1 as GTSNPN and CDR2 as SVGIG (reference sequence). This CDR3 is built from 13 residues. CDR3 in DNA: TGTGCCTGGAGCCCAAAAGCATATCAGCCCCAGCATTTT. This gives the protein CAWSPKAYQPQHF. Drawing the rest from reference TRBV30 and TRBJ1-5, the complete variable domain is SQTIHQWPATLVQPVGSPLSLECTVEGTSNPNLYWYRQAAGRGLQLLFYSVGIGQISSEVPQNLSASRPQDRQFILSSKKLLLSDSGFYLCAWSPKAYQPQHFGDGTRLSIL.

The genes are TRBV12-3 or TRBV12-4 and TRBJ1-1; tentatively, D is TRBD1 (6 bases). The CDR3 length is 12 residues. V lost 6 bases, J lost 6 bases, and 11 bases lay in between. The CDR3 DNA reads as TGTGCCAGCAGCCCTCGACAGGCTGAAGCTTTCTTT. The encoded protein is CASSPRQAEAFF.